This is a list of T cell receptor beta chains from one sample in a study of early T cells in non-severe SARS-CoV-2 infection. TCRdb re-analysed the 5' RACE reads in MiXCR, keeping a single row per CDR3 protein. This sample has 40,000 or so distinct CDR3 sequences, with approximately 8% found just once. Here the sequenced sample was whole blood, taken at baseline. The receptors derive from an adult who was a healthcare worker with PCR-confirmed SARS-CoV-2 infection or an uninfected control (not recorded which). Both conserved end residues are part of each CDR3. Fields, in order: CDR3 length, V gene, D gene, J gene, clone size, CDR3 protein, CDR3 DNA. The D gene is left open where the match is weak. Rows may omit the clone size; those that give it use once, few, many or a size class.

cdr3_length: 15; v_call: TRBV15; d_call: TRBD2; j_call: TRBJ2-3; clone_size: few; cdr3_aa: CATSRLAGATDTQYF; cdr3_nt: TGTGCCACCAGCAGATTAGCGGGAGCCACAGATACGCAGTATTTT
cdr3_length: 13; v_call: TRBV29-1; d_call: NA; j_call: TRBJ1-2; clone_size: few; cdr3_aa: CSVGSETGYGYTF; cdr3_nt: TGCAGCGTTGGTTCCGAGACGGGCTATGGCTACACCTTC
cdr3_length: 13; v_call: TRBV27; d_call: NA; j_call: TRBJ2-3; clone_size: few; cdr3_aa: CASSLSVGDTQYF; cdr3_nt: TGTGCCAGCAGTTTATCTGTGGGTGATACGCAGTATTTT
cdr3_length: 15; v_call: TRBV9; d_call: NA; j_call: TRBJ1-1; clone_size: many; cdr3_aa: CASSYNGDEYTEAFF; cdr3_nt: TGTGCCAGCAGCTATAACGGGGATGAGTACACTGAAGCTTTCTTT
cdr3_length: 17; v_call: TRBV28; d_call: NA; j_call: TRBJ2-1; clone_size: few; cdr3_aa: CASSPTGARMAYNEQFF; cdr3_nt: TGTGCCAGCAGTCCCACCGGGGCCAGGATGGCCTACAATGAGCAGTTCTTC
cdr3_length: 13; v_call: TRBV10-3; d_call: NA; j_call: TRBJ1-1; clone_size: NA; cdr3_aa: CASRGGISTEAFF; cdr3_nt: TGTGCCTCGCGGGGTGGTATCAGCACTGAAGCTTTCTTT
cdr3_length: 16; v_call: TRBV10-3; d_call: TRBD1; j_call: TRBJ2-3; clone_size: many; cdr3_aa: CAISESWTGGTDTQYF; cdr3_nt: TGTGCCATCAGTGAGTCCTGGACAGGGGGCACAGATACGCAGTATTTT
cdr3_length: 14; v_call: TRBV9; d_call: NA; j_call: TRBJ1-6; clone_size: many; cdr3_aa: CASSGGRADSPLHF; cdr3_nt: TGTGCCAGCAGCGGGGGCAGGGCCGATTCACCCCTCCACTTT
cdr3_length: 15; v_call: TRBV4-1; d_call: TRBD2; j_call: TRBJ2-1; clone_size: few; cdr3_aa: CASSPLAGGYNEQFF; cdr3_nt: TGCGCCAGCAGCCCACTGGCGGGGGGATACAATGAGCAGTTCTTC
cdr3_length: 15; v_call: TRBV6-6; d_call: TRBD1; j_call: TRBJ1-1; clone_size: NA; cdr3_aa: CASSYTGGMSTEAFF; cdr3_nt: TGTGCCAGCAGTTACACAGGGGGGATGAGCACTGAAGCTTTCTTT
cdr3_length: 12; v_call: TRBV29-1; d_call: NA; j_call: TRBJ2-3; clone_size: NA; cdr3_aa: CSASPGADTQYF; cdr3_nt: TGCAGCGCCTCGCCGGGCGCAGATACGCAGTATTTT
cdr3_length: 15; v_call: TRBV18; d_call: NA; j_call: TRBJ2-3; clone_size: many; cdr3_aa: CASSPDRVSTDTQYF; cdr3_nt: TGTGCCAGCTCACCGGACAGAGTTAGCACAGATACGCAGTATTTT
cdr3_length: 10; v_call: TRBV28; d_call: TRBD2; j_call: TRBJ2-1; clone_size: NA; cdr3_aa: CASGGDEQFF; cdr3_nt: TGTGCCAGCGGGGGGGATGAGCAGTTCTTC
cdr3_length: 17; v_call: TRBV4-3; d_call: NA; j_call: TRBJ2-3; clone_size: few; cdr3_aa: CASSQGRLSQSTDTQYF; cdr3_nt: TGCGCCAGCAGCCAAGGTCGACTAAGCCAAAGCACAGATACGCAGTATTTT
cdr3_length: 16; v_call: TRBV27; d_call: NA; j_call: TRBJ2-7; clone_size: NA; cdr3_aa: CASSLSRTEFAYEQYF; cdr3_nt: TGTGCCAGCAGTTTATCGCGGACAGAATTCGCCTACGAGCAGTACTTC
cdr3_length: 16; v_call: TRBV28; d_call: TRBD2; j_call: TRBJ2-1; clone_size: NA; cdr3_aa: CASSSTGTSRGNEQFF; cdr3_nt: TGTGCCAGCAGTTCCACCGGGACTAGCAGGGGCAATGAGCAGTTCTTC
cdr3_length: 14; v_call: TRBV7-6; d_call: TRBD2; j_call: TRBJ2-5; clone_size: few; cdr3_aa: CASSPAGGQETQYF; cdr3_nt: TGTGCCAGCAGCCCCGCGGGGGGTCAAGAGACCCAGTACTTC
cdr3_length: 14; v_call: TRBV6-6; d_call: NA; j_call: TRBJ1-4; clone_size: few; cdr3_aa: CASSYSTENEKLFF; cdr3_nt: TGTGCCAGCAGTTACTCGACAGAAAATGAAAAACTGTTTTTT
cdr3_length: 12; v_call: TRBV27; d_call: NA; j_call: TRBJ1-1; clone_size: few; cdr3_aa: CASRQGHTEAFF; cdr3_nt: TGTGCCAGCAGACAGGGCCACACTGAAGCTTTCTTT
cdr3_length: 13; v_call: TRBV10-1; d_call: NA; j_call: TRBJ1-2; clone_size: few; cdr3_aa: CASSDEGSYGYTF; cdr3_nt: TGCGCCAGCAGTGATGAGGGATCCTATGGCTACACCTTC
cdr3_length: 15; v_call: TRBV2; d_call: TRBD2; j_call: TRBJ2-1; clone_size: few; cdr3_aa: CASSEGLADYNEQFF; cdr3_nt: TGTGCCAGCAGCGAGGGTCTAGCGGATTACAATGAGCAGTTCTTC
cdr3_length: 14; v_call: TRBV18; d_call: NA; j_call: TRBJ2-7; clone_size: NA; cdr3_aa: CASSPPDISYEQYF; cdr3_nt: TGTGCCAGCTCACCTCCGGACATCTCCTACGAGCAGTACTTC
cdr3_length: 14; v_call: TRBV5-1; d_call: TRBD1; j_call: TRBJ1-2; clone_size: many; cdr3_aa: CASGTGEGGYGYTF; cdr3_nt: TGCGCCAGCGGAACAGGGGAAGGTGGCTATGGCTACACCTTC
cdr3_length: 11; v_call: TRBV30; d_call: NA; j_call: TRBJ1-1; clone_size: few; cdr3_aa: CAWTRDTEAFF; cdr3_nt: TGTGCCTGGACCAGGGACACTGAAGCTTTCTTT
cdr3_length: 14; v_call: TRBV28; d_call: TRBD2; j_call: TRBJ2-7; clone_size: many; cdr3_aa: CASSPGLATYEQYF; cdr3_nt: TGTGCCAGCAGCCCGGGACTAGCGACCTACGAGCAGTACTTC
cdr3_length: 12; v_call: TRBV19; d_call: NA; j_call: TRBJ2-3; clone_size: many; cdr3_aa: CASSRPGDTQYF; cdr3_nt: TGTGCCAGTAGTCGGCCGGGAGATACGCAGTATTTT
cdr3_length: 14; v_call: TRBV20-1; d_call: TRBD1; j_call: TRBJ2-1; clone_size: many; cdr3_aa: CSAEEGTDYNEQFF; cdr3_nt: TGCAGTGCTGAGGAAGGGACAGACTACAATGAGCAGTTCTTC
cdr3_length: 12; v_call: TRBV6-4; d_call: NA; j_call: TRBJ1-1; clone_size: many; cdr3_aa: CASSRDTDEAFF; cdr3_nt: TGTGCCAGCAGCAGGGACACGGATGAAGCTTTCTTT
cdr3_length: 17; v_call: TRBV18; d_call: NA; j_call: TRBJ1-5; clone_size: NA; cdr3_aa: CASSPTMREGGYQPQHF; cdr3_nt: TGTGCCAGCTCACCGACGATGAGGGAAGGAGGGTATCAGCCCCAGCATTTT
cdr3_length: 15; v_call: TRBV5-8; d_call: NA; j_call: TRBJ1-5; clone_size: few; cdr3_aa: CASTISGDTYQPQHF; cdr3_nt: TGTGCCAGCACCATCTCCGGGGACACCTATCAGCCCCAGCATTTT
cdr3_length: 13; v_call: TRBV11-2; d_call: NA; j_call: TRBJ1-4; clone_size: NA; cdr3_aa: CASSQTRTRKLFF; cdr3_nt: TGTGCCAGCAGCCAGACGAGGACCCGAAAACTGTTTTTT
cdr3_length: 15; v_call: TRBV7-9; d_call: NA; j_call: TRBJ2-5; clone_size: NA; cdr3_aa: CASSLALGLQETQYF; cdr3_nt: TGTGCCAGCAGCTTAGCGCTGGGCCTCCAAGAGACCCAGTACTTC
cdr3_length: 14; v_call: TRBV9; d_call: TRBD1; j_call: TRBJ1-6; clone_size: few; cdr3_aa: CASSVSGTEKPLHF; cdr3_nt: TGTGCCAGCAGCGTTTCAGGGACAGAGAAACCCCTCCACTTT
cdr3_length: 15; v_call: TRBV6-4; d_call: NA; j_call: TRBJ2-3; clone_size: NA; cdr3_aa: CASSERAGEADTQYF; cdr3_nt: TGTGCCAGCAGTGAGCGGGCAGGGGAGGCAGATACGCAGTATTTT
cdr3_length: 16; v_call: TRBV18; d_call: TRBD1; j_call: TRBJ2-7; clone_size: many; cdr3_aa: CASSQYRDRGVYEQYF; cdr3_nt: TGTGCCAGCTCACAATACCGGGACAGGGGTGTCTACGAGCAGTACTTC
cdr3_length: 16; v_call: TRBV18; d_call: TRBD1; j_call: TRBJ1-3; clone_size: many; cdr3_aa: CASSPGQPSSGNTIYF; cdr3_nt: TGTGCCAGCTCACCGGGACAGCCGAGCTCTGGAAACACCATATATTTT
cdr3_length: 14; v_call: TRBV19; d_call: NA; j_call: TRBJ2-2; clone_size: medium-sized; cdr3_aa: CASSKGPITGELFF; cdr3_nt: TGTGCCAGTAGTAAGGGTCCCATCACCGGGGAGCTGTTTTTT
cdr3_length: 16; v_call: TRBV5-1; d_call: NA; j_call: TRBJ2-2; clone_size: NA; cdr3_aa: CASSLEGTGSRGELFF; cdr3_nt: TGCGCCAGCAGCTTGGAGGGAACAGGATCGAGGGGGGAGCTGTTTTTT
cdr3_length: 15; v_call: TRBV28; d_call: NA; j_call: TRBJ2-7; clone_size: NA; cdr3_aa: CASSSGPGKSYEQYF; cdr3_nt: TGTGCCAGCAGTTCGGGGCCAGGGAAATCCTACGAGCAGTACTTC
cdr3_length: 13; v_call: TRBV6-5; d_call: NA; j_call: TRBJ2-2; clone_size: few; cdr3_aa: CASSYGHTGELFF; cdr3_nt: TGTGCCAGCAGTTACGGGCATACCGGGGAGCTGTTTTTT
cdr3_length: 17; v_call: TRBV5-6; d_call: NA; j_call: TRBJ1-3; clone_size: few; cdr3_aa: CASSLALQGLIGNTIYF; cdr3_nt: TGTGCCAGCAGCTTGGCTCTCCAGGGTCTAATTGGAAACACCATATATTTT
cdr3_length: 13; v_call: TRBV6-2/TRBV6-3; d_call: NA; j_call: TRBJ2-1; clone_size: few; cdr3_aa: CASSYYVRDVQFF; cdr3_nt: TGTGCCAGCAGTTACTATGTTCGGGACGTACAGTTCTTC
cdr3_length: 14; v_call: TRBV11-2; d_call: NA; j_call: TRBJ1-2; clone_size: NA; cdr3_aa: CASSLGVQNYGYTF; cdr3_nt: TGTGCCAGCAGCTTGGGAGTACAGAATTATGGCTACACCTTC
cdr3_length: 14; v_call: TRBV18; d_call: NA; j_call: TRBJ1-4; clone_size: many; cdr3_aa: CASSLFEEDEKLFF; cdr3_nt: TGTGCCAGCTCCCTGTTTGAAGAGGATGAAAAACTGTTTTTT
cdr3_length: 14; v_call: TRBV5-1; d_call: NA; j_call: TRBJ2-7; clone_size: few; cdr3_aa: CASSFQGDSYEQYF; cdr3_nt: TGCGCCAGCAGCTTTCAGGGAGATAGCTACGAGCAGTACTTC
cdr3_length: 14; v_call: TRBV12-3/TRBV12-4; d_call: TRBD1; j_call: TRBJ2-7; clone_size: NA; cdr3_aa: CASSPGTGGDEQYF; cdr3_nt: TGTGCCAGCAGTCCCGGGACAGGGGGAGACGAGCAGTACTTC
cdr3_length: 11; v_call: TRBV11-2; d_call: NA; j_call: TRBJ2-7; clone_size: NA; cdr3_aa: CASSSYYEQYF; cdr3_nt: TGTGCCAGCAGCTCCTACTACGAGCAGTACTTC
cdr3_length: 16; v_call: TRBV30; d_call: NA; j_call: TRBJ1-5; clone_size: many; cdr3_aa: CAWSTRGADLYQPQHF; cdr3_nt: TGTGCCTGGAGCACCCGGGGGGCGGATCTATATCAGCCCCAGCATTTT
cdr3_length: 13; v_call: TRBV20-1; d_call: NA; j_call: TRBJ1-6; clone_size: many; cdr3_aa: CSARGTDNSPLHF; cdr3_nt: TGCAGTGCTAGAGGGACTGATAATTCACCCCTCCACTTT
cdr3_length: 17; v_call: TRBV3-1; d_call: TRBD1; j_call: TRBJ1-1; clone_size: NA; cdr3_aa: CASSQDFRDRLNTEAFF; cdr3_nt: TGTGCCAGCAGCCAAGATTTCCGGGACAGATTGAACACTGAAGCTTTCTTT
cdr3_length: 13; v_call: TRBV10-1; d_call: NA; j_call: TRBJ2-2; clone_size: NA; cdr3_aa: CASSWGIGGELFF; cdr3_nt: TGCGCCAGCAGCTGGGGGATCGGCGGGGAGCTGTTTTTT
cdr3_length: 18; v_call: TRBV3-1; d_call: NA; j_call: TRBJ1-2; clone_size: few; cdr3_aa: CASSQEGARRGRNYGYTF; cdr3_nt: TGTGCCAGCAGCCAAGAGGGGGCTAGACGGGGACGGAACTATGGCTACACCTTC
cdr3_length: 12; v_call: TRBV3-1; d_call: NA; j_call: TRBJ2-7; clone_size: NA; cdr3_aa: CASSHASGEQYF; cdr3_nt: TGTGCCAGCAGCCACGCCAGCGGCGAGCAGTACTTC
cdr3_length: 14; v_call: TRBV6-2/TRBV6-3; d_call: TRBD1; j_call: TRBJ2-7; clone_size: few; cdr3_aa: CVSSTRTGGYEQYF; cdr3_nt: TGTGTCAGCAGTACCCGGACAGGGGGCTACGAGCAGTACTTC
cdr3_length: 12; v_call: TRBV20-1; d_call: NA; j_call: TRBJ1-6; clone_size: few; cdr3_aa: CSAPGDNSPLHF; cdr3_nt: TGCAGTGCGCCGGGTGATAATTCACCCCTCCACTTT
cdr3_length: 14; v_call: TRBV6-2/TRBV6-3; d_call: NA; j_call: TRBJ2-7; clone_size: NA; cdr3_aa: CASKGRQGSYEQYF; cdr3_nt: TGTGCCAGCAAGGGTCGGCAGGGATCCTACGAGCAGTACTTC